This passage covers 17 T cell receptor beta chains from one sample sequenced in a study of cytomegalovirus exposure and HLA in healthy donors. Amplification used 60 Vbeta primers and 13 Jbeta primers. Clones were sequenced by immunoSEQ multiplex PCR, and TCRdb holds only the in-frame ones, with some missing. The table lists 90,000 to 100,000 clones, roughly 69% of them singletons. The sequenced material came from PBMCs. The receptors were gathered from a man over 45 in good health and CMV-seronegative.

CDR3 sequence: CSLGQETQYF. CDR3 sequence (DNA): TGCAGCCTCGGTCAAGAGACCCAGTACTTC. The V call is TRBV29-1, the J call TRBJ2-5; D is unclear. This CDR3 region has 10 residues. Per germline, CDR1 SQVTM and CDR2 ANQGSEA. The V end was cut by 8 bases, the J end by 2 bases, with 6 bases between. The full variable domain, with the rest looked up from reference TRBV29-1 and TRBJ2-5, is SAVISQKPSRDICQRGTSLTIQCQVDSQVTMMFWYRQQPGQSLTLIATANQGSEATYESGFVIDKFPISRPNLTFSTLTVSNMSPEDSSIYLCSLGQETQYFGPGTRLLVL.

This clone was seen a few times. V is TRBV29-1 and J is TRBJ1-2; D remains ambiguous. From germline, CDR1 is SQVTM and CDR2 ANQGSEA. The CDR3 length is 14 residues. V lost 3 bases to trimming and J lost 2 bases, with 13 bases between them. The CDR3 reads CSVDRSGNNYGYTF. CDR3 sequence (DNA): TGCAGCGTTGACCGGTCAGGTAACAACTATGGCTACACCTTC.

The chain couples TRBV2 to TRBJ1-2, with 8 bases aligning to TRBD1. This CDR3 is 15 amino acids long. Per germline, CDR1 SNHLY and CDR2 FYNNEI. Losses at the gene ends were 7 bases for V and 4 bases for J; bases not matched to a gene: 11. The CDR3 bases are TGTGCCAGCATTAGACAGGGGAGCCTGGGCTATGGCTACACCTTC. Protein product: CASIRQGSLGYGYTF.

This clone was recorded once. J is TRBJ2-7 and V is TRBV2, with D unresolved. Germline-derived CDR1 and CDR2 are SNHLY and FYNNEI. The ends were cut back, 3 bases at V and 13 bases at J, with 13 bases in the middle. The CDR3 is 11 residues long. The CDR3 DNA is TGTGCCAGCAGTGACGGCCTCCTAGTTTACTTC. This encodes CASSDGLLVYF. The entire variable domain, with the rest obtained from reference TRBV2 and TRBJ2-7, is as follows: EPEVTQTPSHQVTQMGQEVILRCVPISNHLYFYWYRQILGQKVEFLVSFYNNEISEKSEIFDDQFSVERPDGSNFTLKIRSTKLEDSAMYFCASSDGLLVYFGPGTRLTVT.

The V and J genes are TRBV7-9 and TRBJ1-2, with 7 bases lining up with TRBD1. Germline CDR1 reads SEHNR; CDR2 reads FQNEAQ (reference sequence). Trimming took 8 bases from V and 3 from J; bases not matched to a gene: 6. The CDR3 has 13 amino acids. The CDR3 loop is CASARDSYYGYTF. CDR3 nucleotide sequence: TGTGCCAGCGCGCGGGACAGCTACTATGGCTACACCTTC.

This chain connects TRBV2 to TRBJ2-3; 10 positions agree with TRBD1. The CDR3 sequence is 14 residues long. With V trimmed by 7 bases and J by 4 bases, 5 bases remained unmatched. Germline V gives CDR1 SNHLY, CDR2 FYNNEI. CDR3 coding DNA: TGTGCCAGCATGCGGACAGGGGGATCAGATACGCAGTATTTT. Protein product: CASMRTGGSDTQYF.

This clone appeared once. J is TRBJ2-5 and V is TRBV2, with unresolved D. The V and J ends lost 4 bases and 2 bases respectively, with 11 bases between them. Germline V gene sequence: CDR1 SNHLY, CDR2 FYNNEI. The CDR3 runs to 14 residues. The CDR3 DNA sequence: TGTGCCAGCAGTGTACAGACGATTCAAGAGACCCAGTACTTC. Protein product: CASSVQTIQETQYF.

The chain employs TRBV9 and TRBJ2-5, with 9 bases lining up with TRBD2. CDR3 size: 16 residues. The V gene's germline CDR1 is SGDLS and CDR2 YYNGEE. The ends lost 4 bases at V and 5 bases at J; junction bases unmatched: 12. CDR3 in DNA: TGTGCCAGCAGCCTCACCCTAGCGGCGGGAGGGGAGACCCAGTACTTC. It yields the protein CASSLTLAAGGETQYF.

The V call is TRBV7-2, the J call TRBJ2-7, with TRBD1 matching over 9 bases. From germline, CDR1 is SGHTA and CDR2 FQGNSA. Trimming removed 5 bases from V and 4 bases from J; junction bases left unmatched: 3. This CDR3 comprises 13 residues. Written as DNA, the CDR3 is TGTGCCAGCAGCGAGGACAGGGGTTACGAGCAGTACGTC. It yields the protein CASSEDRGYEQYV.

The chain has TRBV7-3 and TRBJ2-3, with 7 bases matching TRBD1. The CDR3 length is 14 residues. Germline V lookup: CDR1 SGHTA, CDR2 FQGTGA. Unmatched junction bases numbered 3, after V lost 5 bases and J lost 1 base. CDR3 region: CASSLGQGTDTQYF. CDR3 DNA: TGTGCCAGCAGCCTCGGACAGGGCACAGATACGCAGTATTTT.

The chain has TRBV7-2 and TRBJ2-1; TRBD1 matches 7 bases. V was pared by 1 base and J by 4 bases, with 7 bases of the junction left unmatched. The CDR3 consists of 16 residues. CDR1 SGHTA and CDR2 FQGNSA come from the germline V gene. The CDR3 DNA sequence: TGTGCCAGCAGCTTAGACCGGGACAGCTATTACAATGAGCAGTTCTTC. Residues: CASSLDRDSYYNEQFF.

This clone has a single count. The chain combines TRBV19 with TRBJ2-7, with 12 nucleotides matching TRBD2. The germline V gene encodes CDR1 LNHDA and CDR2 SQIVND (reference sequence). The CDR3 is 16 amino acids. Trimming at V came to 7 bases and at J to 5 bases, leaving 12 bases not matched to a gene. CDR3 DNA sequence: TGTGCCAGTACCCCCCCGCGGCTAGCGGGAGGGAACGAGCAGTACGTC. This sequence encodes CASTPPRLAGGNEQYV.

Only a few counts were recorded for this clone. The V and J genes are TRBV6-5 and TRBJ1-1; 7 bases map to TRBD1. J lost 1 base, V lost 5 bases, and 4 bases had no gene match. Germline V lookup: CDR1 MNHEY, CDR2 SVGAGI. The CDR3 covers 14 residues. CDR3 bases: TGTGCCAGCAGTCTCAGGGGGGCGAACACTGAAGCTTTCTTT. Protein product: CASSLRGANTEAFF.

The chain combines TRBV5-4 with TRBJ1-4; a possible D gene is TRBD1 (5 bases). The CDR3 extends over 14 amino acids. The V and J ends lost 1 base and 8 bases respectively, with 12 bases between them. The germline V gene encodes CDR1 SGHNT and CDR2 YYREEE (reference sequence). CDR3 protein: CASSLNRRGEKLFF. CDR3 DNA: TGTGCCAGCAGCTTGAACAGGCGGGGAGAAAAACTGTTTTTT. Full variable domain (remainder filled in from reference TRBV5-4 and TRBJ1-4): ETGVTQSPTHLIKTRGQQVTLRCSSQSGHNTVSWYQQALGQGPQFIFQYYREEENGRGNFPPRFSGLQFPNYSSELNVNALELDDSALYLCASSLNRRGEKLFFGSGTQLSVL.

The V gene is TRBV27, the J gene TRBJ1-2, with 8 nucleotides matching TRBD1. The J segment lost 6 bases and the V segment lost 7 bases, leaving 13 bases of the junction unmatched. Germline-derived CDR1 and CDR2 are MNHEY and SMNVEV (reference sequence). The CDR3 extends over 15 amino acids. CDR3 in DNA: TGTGCCAGCACTAGTTACGACAGGGGCGCAAATGGCTACACCTTC. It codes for CASTSYDRGANGYTF.

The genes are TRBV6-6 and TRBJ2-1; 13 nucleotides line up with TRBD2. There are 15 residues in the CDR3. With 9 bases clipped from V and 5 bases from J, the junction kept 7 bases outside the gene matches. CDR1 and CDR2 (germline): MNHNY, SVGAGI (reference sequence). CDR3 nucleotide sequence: TGTGCCAGTCACTGGACTAGCGGGGGTAACAATGAGCAGTTCTTC. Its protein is CASHWTSGGNNEQFF.

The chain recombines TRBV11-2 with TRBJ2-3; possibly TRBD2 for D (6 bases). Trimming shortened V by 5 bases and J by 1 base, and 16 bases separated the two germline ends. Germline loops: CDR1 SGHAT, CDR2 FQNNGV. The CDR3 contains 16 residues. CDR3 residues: CASSRPDGGGTDTQYF. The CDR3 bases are TGTGCCAGCAGCCGACCTGATGGAGGGGGCACAGATACGCAGTATTTT.